This T cell receptor (beta chain) is drawn from a study of OX40 agonist ivuxolimab in advanced cancers. Study context: With ivuxolimab, an agonistic anti-OX40 (CD134) antibody, patients were treated.

TCRdb's table, derived via immunoSEQ multiplex PCR, lists solely in-frame clones and lacks some. Of approximately 66,000 clones in the sample, about 87% were seen once. This CDR3 spans 17 amino acids. Trimming took 1 base from V and 2 from J, leaving 19 bases between them. Germline CDR1 reads SGHRS; CDR2 reads YFSETQ. The chain is built from TRBV5-1 and TRBJ2-7; D gene unclear. This clonotype was obtained from an adult with an advanced solid tumor such as melanoma, head and neck, liver or kidney cancer. Sample: CD4+ or CD8+ T cells sorted from blood, taken in a trial of the OX40 agonist ivuxolimab. The CDR3 is CASSLSRSVQFPYEQYF. CDR3 in DNA: TGCGCCAGCAGCTTGAGTAGGTCGGTACAGTTTCCCTACGAGCAGTACTTC. Full variable domain (missing parts from reference TRBV5-1 and TRBJ2-7): KAGVTQTPRYLIKTRGQQVTLSCSPISGHRSVSWYQQTPGQGLQFLFEYFSETQRNKGNFPGRFSGRQFSNSRSEMNVSTLELGDSALYLCASSLSRSVQFPYEQYFGPGTRLTVT.